This T cell receptor beta chain was sequenced for a study of blood T cell repertoires in COVID-19. Overall study context: Specimens from acute and convalescent COVID-19 originated in the United States, Italy and Spain.

Germline values: CDR1 SGHDT, CDR2 YYEEEE. V was clipped by 4 bases and J by 5 bases, with 19 bases between them. CDR3 size: 16 residues. The data were produced by immunoSEQ multiplex PCR, yet TCRdb's version contains in-frame clones alone and is incomplete. The sample has 150,000 to 200,000 clones, about four fifths seen once. V and J are TRBV5-6 and TRBJ2-1, with a weak D call TRBD1 (6 bases). This sequence originates from a woman aged 80 or over with acute or convalescent COVID-19. The source material was peripheral blood. DNA of the CDR3: TGTGCCAGCAGCCTTACCGGGACACGCGAAGACAATGAGCAGTTCTTC. It encodes CASSLTGTREDNEQFF.